This T cell receptor beta chain was captured in a study of read filtering for tumor transcriptome and immune sequencing. For the study at large: After DNase treatment, RNA was made into whole-transcriptome libraries.

This clonotype was picked up many times. This library used roughly 400 ng RNA and molecular barcoded adaptors spanning alpha/delta and beta/gamma chains. MiXCR, run by TCRdb on the reads, gives a single entry per CDR3 protein. The table lists roughly 49,000 distinct CDR3 sequences, around 21% of them singletons. V lost 2 bases to trimming and J lost 2 bases, with 6 bases between them. CDR1 SGHTA and CDR2 FQGTGA come from the germline V gene. The CDR3 totals 13 residues. The clonotype originates from a donor over 35 with multiple myeloma. The rearrangement uses TRBV7-3 and TRBJ2-5; no clear D gene. Material: a population of CD138-negative cells sorted from bone marrow. CDR3 DNA sequence: TGTGCCAGCAGCTTAGTCCAACAAGAGACCCAGTACTTC. Amino acid sequence: CASSLVQQETQYF.